This is a list of T cell receptor beta chains from one sample in a study of cytomegalovirus exposure and HLA in healthy donors. Sequencing was performed with immunoSEQ multiplex PCR; in TCRdb, only in-frame clones are kept and a portion is missing. This table holds roughly 200,000 clones, roughly 84% found once. The sequenced material came from PBMCs. Receptors were obtained from a woman under 30 in good health and CMV-seropositive. Each CDR3 is given with its conserved first and last residue. A D gene is named only where the DNA matches it firmly.

TRBJ1-5 | TRBV4-1 | TRBD1 | CASSQETTGWGNQPQHF
TRBJ2-3 | TRBV5-1 | - | CASSLSLQDTQYF
TRBJ2-6 | TRBV4-2 | - | CASSQGSGTGTSGANVLTF
TRBJ2-5 | TRBV5-1 | TRBD1 | CASSLGQGLETQYF
TRBJ2-5 | TRBV11-1 | TRBD2 | CASSRTSSETQYF
TRBJ1-1 | TRBV6-1 | - | CASSRQENTEAFF
TRBJ1-2 | TRBV9 | - | CASSTPTGGANYGYTF
TRBJ2-2 | TRBV19 | TRBD1 | CASSRWAGGNTGELFF
TRBJ2-3 | TRBV6-6 | - | CASSYRSVGTDTQYF
TRBJ2-1 | TRBV4-1 | - | CASSQALLVTEQFF
TRBJ1-4 | TRBV11-2 | TRBD1 | CASSWGQGREKLFF
TRBJ2-4 | TRBV6-5 | TRBD1 | CASSLSGTENIQYF
TRBJ2-7 | TRBV18 | TRBD1 | CASSLGQGGNYEQYF
TRBJ2-7 | TRBV2 | TRBD1 | CASSEVVGGQDSYEQYF
TRBJ2-5 | TRBV18 | TRBD2 | CASSPGLAGEQETQYF
TRBJ2-3 | TRBV25-1 | - | CASSEYQGSKGTQYF